Listed below are T cell receptor beta chains from one sample, sequenced in a study of regulatory T cells in long-lasting Graves disease. TCRdb re-analysed the multiplex PCR reads in MiXCR, keeping a single row per CDR3 protein. The sample contains hundreds of thousands of distinct CDR3 sequences, under 25% of which appear only once. The sample was peripheral blood mononuclear cells (PBMCs), taken when the disease was refractory, from a patient treated with antithyroid drugs. These receptors were collected from a female donor with Graves disease. Both conserved end residues are part of each CDR3. The D gene is left open where the match is weak. Clone size appears in some rows only: once, few, many, or a class for an expanded clone.

size | J | V | D | CDR3 | DNA
- | TRBJ1-1 | TRBV9 | - | CASNLDGGEEAFF | TGTGCCAGCAACCTGGACGGGGGTGAAGAAGCTTTCTTT
many | TRBJ1-1 | TRBV5-1 | TRBD1 | CASSLGQGDYENTEAFF | TGCGCCAGCAGCTTAGGACAGGGGGACTACGAGAACACTGAAGCTTTCTTT
- | TRBJ2-2 | TRBV5-6 | - | CASSILEGELFF | TGTGCCAGCAGCATACTAGAGGGGGAGCTGTTTTTT
- | TRBJ2-1 | TRBV15 | TRBD2 | CATSRVGDYPYNEQFF | TGTGCCACCAGCAGAGTTGGGGACTACCCCTACAATGAGCAGTTCTTC
- | TRBJ2-5 | TRBV20-1 | - | CSASVRQETQYF | TGCAGTGCTAGTGTCAGGCAAGAGACCCAGTACTTC
- | TRBJ2-7 | TRBV6-1 | - | CASPGTSGPTNSYEQYF | TGTGCCAGTCCGGGCACTTCCGGACCAACTAACTCCTACGAGCAGTACTTC
many | TRBJ1-4 | TRBV27 | - | CASSSHTGTNEKLFF | TGTGCCAGCAGCAGCCATACAGGGACGAATGAAAAACTGTTTTTT
few | TRBJ1-1 | TRBV18 | - | CASSPQRLVNTEAFF | TGTGCCAGCTCACCACAACGGCTGGTGAACACTGAAGCTTTCTTT
- | TRBJ1-1 | TRBV19 | - | CASIMGFEAFF | TGTGCCAGTATAATGGGTTTTGAAGCTTTCTTT
- | TRBJ1-4 | TRBV7-2 | TRBD1 | CASNLGGEKLFF | TGTGCCAGCAACCTAGGGGGCGAAAAACTGTTTTTT
few | TRBJ1-1 | TRBV6-1 | TRBD1 | CASKRTGKAFF | TGTGCCAGCAAAAGGACAGGAAAAGCTTTCTTT
- | TRBJ1-1 | TRBV6-1 | - | CASTSGQGHTEAFF | TGTGCCAGCACCAGCGGGCAGGGCCACACTGAAGCTTTCTTT
many | TRBJ2-5 | TRBV11-2 | - | CASSFTLRGEETQYF | TGTGCCAGCAGCTTCACGTTGAGGGGGGAAGAGACCCAGTACTTC
- | TRBJ1-3 | TRBV29-1 | - | CSVDGGGISGNTIYF | TGCAGCGTTGACGGCGGGGGAATATCTGGAAACACCATATATTTT
- | TRBJ2-7 | TRBV10-3 | - | CAISGADEQYF | TGTGCCATCAGTGGGGCGGACGAGCAGTACTTC
few | TRBJ2-7 | TRBV20-1 | - | CSAPVGLSLTNYEQYF | TGCAGTGCCCCGGTGGGTTTAAGTCTTACAAACTACGAGCAGTACTTC
many | TRBJ2-5 | TRBV7-9 | - | CASSRNGEKTQYF | TGTGCCAGCAGCCGGAACGGGGAGAAGACCCAGTACTTC
many | TRBJ1-5 | TRBV19 | - | CASSMTASVGDQPQHF | TGTGCCAGTAGTATGACGGCTTCGGTCGGTGATCAGCCCCAGCATTTT
many | TRBJ2-5 | TRBV29-1 | - | CSVAVGGETQYF | TGCAGCGTTGCAGTCGGTGGGGAGACCCAGTACTTC
- | TRBJ1-1 | TRBV6-2/TRBV6-3 | - | CASSYVGAGWVDAFF | TGTGCCAGCAGTTACGTAGGGGCAGGATGGGTAGACGCTTTCTTT
- | TRBJ1-4 | TRBV6-1 | TRBD1 | CASSRTGYGAEKLFF | TGTGCCAGCAGCAGGACAGGGTACGGAGCTGAAAAACTGTTTTTT
few | TRBJ1-2 | TRBV6-1 | - | CASSEGVPASKRGYTF | TGTGCCAGCAGTGAGGGCGTCCCCGCTTCTAAGAGGGGCTACACCTTC
- | TRBJ2-7 | TRBV19 | - | CASSTTKGEQYF | TGTGCCAGTAGTACCACCAAGGGCGAGCAGTACTTC
- | TRBJ2-7 | TRBV30 | TRBD2 | CACEGLAGGLSPYEQYF | TGTGCCTGCGAGGGGCTAGCGGGAGGGTTAAGCCCCTACGAGCAGTACTTC
- | TRBJ1-2 | TRBV4-2 | - | CASSQGSFPPGAGGYTF | TGTGCCAGCAGCCAAGGGTCTTTTCCCCCAGGGGCTGGTGGCTACACCTTC
many | TRBJ2-5 | TRBV7-2 | TRBD1 | CASSSGTGGWETQYF | TGTGCCAGCAGCTCCGGGACAGGGGGCTGGGAGACCCAGTACTTC
few | TRBJ2-7 | TRBV5-1 | - | CASSLMGPEQYF | TGCGCCAGCAGCTTGATGGGCCCCGAGCAGTACTTC
few | TRBJ2-4 | TRBV5-6 | - | CASSLGPQDSHF | TGTGCCAGCAGCTTGGGACCCCAAGATAGCCACTTC
many | TRBJ2-5 | TRBV12-3/TRBV12-4 | TRBD1 | CASRRQGDMKTQYF | TGTGCCAGCAGACGACAGGGGGATATGAAGACCCAGTACTTC
- | TRBJ2-7 | TRBV25-1 | - | CATQGWVFSEQYF | TGTGCCACCCAGGGGTGGGTTTTCTCCGAGCAGTACTTC
few | TRBJ2-7 | TRBV25-1 | - | CASTGVSEQYF | TGTGCCAGTACAGGCGTCAGCGAGCAGTACTTC
- | TRBJ1-1 | TRBV27 | - | CATGALVGTEAFF | TGTGCCACCGGGGCCTTGGTCGGGACTGAAGCTTTCTTT
few | TRBJ2-7 | TRBV3-1 | TRBD2 | CASSQGLGLAVSYEQYF | TGTGCCAGCAGCCAAGGCCTCGGCCTAGCGGTTTCCTACGAGCAGTACTTC
few | TRBJ1-1 | TRBV18 | TRBD1 | CASSPGDRGGNTEAFF | TGTGCCAGCTCACCAGGTGACAGGGGCGGGAACACTGAAGCTTTCTTT
- | TRBJ1-2 | TRBV7-2 | TRBD1 | CASSFGQGLQTGYTF | TGTGCCAGCAGCTTCGGACAGGGCTTACAAACTGGCTACACCTTC
many | TRBJ1-6 | TRBV6-5 | - | CASSYIGSYNSPLHF | TGTGCCAGCAGTTATATCGGCTCCTATAATTCACCCCTCCACTTT
many | TRBJ1-1 | TRBV28 | - | CASSLGTGNTEAFF | TGTGCCAGCAGTTTAGGAACGGGTAACACTGAAGCTTTCTTT
- | TRBJ2-7 | TRBV5-1 | TRBD2 | CASTPGLAGGSYEQYF | TGCGCCAGCACCCCGGGACTAGCGGGAGGGTCTTACGAGCAGTACTTC
- | TRBJ1-5 | TRBV6-1 | TRBD1 | CASRLQGTGNQPQHF | TGTGCCAGCAGATTACAGGGGACGGGCAATCAGCCCCAGCATTTT
many | TRBJ1-2 | TRBV7-9 | - | CASSFGWDITNYGYTF | TGTGCCAGCAGCTTCGGCTGGGACATCACTAACTATGGCTACACCTTC
- | TRBJ2-1 | TRBV28 | - | CASWGLADYNEQFF | TGTGCCAGCTGGGGGCTAGCGGACTACAATGAGCAGTTCTTC